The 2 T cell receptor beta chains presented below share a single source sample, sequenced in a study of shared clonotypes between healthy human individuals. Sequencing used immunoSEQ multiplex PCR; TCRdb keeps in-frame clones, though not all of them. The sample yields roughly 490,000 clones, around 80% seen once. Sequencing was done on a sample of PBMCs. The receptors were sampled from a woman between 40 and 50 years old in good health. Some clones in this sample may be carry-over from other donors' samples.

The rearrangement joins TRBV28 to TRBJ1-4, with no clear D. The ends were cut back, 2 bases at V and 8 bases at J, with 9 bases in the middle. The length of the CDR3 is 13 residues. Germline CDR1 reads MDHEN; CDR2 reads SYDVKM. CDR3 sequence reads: CASSLGVPEKLFF. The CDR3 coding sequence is TGTGCCAGCAGTTTAGGCGTCCCGGAAAAACTGTTTTTT.

The CDR3 sequence: CASSEYRSGQYF. The CDR3 DNA sequence: TGTGCCAGCAGTGAGTACAGGTCGGGGCAGTACTTC. The gene calls are TRBV2 and TRBJ2-7, with a tentative D call TRBD1 (5 bases). CDR3 length: 12 amino acids. V lost 3 bases and J lost 9, with 12 bases in between. The V gene's germline CDR1 is SNHLY and CDR2 FYNNEI.